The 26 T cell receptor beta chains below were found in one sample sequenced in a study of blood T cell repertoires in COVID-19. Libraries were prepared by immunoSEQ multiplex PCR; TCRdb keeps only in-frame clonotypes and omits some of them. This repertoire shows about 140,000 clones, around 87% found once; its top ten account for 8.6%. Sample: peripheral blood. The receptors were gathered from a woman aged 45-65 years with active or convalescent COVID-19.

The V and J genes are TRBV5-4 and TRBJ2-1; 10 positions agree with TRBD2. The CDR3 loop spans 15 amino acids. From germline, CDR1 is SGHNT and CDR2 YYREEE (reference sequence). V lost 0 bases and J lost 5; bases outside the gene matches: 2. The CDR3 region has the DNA TGTGCCAGCAGCTTGGGGCTAGCGGGGGACAATGAGCAGTTCTTC. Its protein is CASSLGLAGDNEQFF.

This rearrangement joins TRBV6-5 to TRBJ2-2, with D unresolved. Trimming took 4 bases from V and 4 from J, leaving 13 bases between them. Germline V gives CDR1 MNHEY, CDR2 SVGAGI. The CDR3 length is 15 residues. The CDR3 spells CASSLISPGTGELFF. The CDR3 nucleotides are TGTGCCAGCAGTTTAATCAGTCCGGGCACCGGGGAGCTGTTTTTT.

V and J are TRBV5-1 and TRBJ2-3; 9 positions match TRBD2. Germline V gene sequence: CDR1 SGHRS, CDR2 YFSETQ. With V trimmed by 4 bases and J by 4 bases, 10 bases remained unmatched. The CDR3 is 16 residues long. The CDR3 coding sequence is TGCGCCAGCAGCGCACTACTAGGACTAGCGTCAGATACGCAGTATTTT. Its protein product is CASSALLGLASDTQYF.

CDR3 region: CASSYSPRGSTEAFF. Written as DNA, the CDR3 is TGTGCCAGCAGTTACTCACCAAGAGGGAGCACTGAAGCTTTCTTT. This chain links TRBV6-5 with TRBJ1-1; no definite D call. The V end lost 0 bases, the J end lost 4 bases, and 12 bases lay between the germline ends. CDR3 length: 15 amino acids. The germline gives CDR1 MNHEY, CDR2 SVGAGI.

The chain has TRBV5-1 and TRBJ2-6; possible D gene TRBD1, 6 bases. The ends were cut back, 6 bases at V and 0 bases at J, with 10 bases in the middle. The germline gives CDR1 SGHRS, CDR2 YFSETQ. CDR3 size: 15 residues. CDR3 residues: CASMDSNSGANVLTF. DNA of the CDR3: TGCGCCAGCATGGACAGCAACTCTGGGGCCAACGTCCTGACTTTC.

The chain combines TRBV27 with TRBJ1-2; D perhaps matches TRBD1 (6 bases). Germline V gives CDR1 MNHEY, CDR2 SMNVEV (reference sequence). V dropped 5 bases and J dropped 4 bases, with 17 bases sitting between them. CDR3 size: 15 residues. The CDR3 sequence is CASSPWGQGSYGYTF. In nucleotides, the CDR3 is TGTGCCAGCAGTCCCTGGGGGCAGGGAAGCTATGGCTACACCTTC.

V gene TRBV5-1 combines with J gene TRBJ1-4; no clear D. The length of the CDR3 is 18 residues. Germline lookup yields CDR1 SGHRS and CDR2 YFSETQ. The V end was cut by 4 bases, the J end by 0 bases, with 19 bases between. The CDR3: CASSPLDGEFATNEKLFF. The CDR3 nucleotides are TGCGCCAGCAGCCCCCTCGACGGAGAGTTCGCAACTAATGAAAAACTGTTTTTT.

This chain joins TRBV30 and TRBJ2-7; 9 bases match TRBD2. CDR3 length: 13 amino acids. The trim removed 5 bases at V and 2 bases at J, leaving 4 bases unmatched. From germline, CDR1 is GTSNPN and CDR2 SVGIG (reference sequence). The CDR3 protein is CAWSAGGTYEQYF. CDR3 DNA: TGTGCCTGGTCAGCGGGAGGCACCTACGAGCAGTACTTC.

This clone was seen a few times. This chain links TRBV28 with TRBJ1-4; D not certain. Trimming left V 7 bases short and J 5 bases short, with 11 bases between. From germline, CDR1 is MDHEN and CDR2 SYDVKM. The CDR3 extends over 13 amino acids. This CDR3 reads CASTTGRNEKLFF. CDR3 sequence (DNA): TGTGCCAGCACTACCGGGAGAAATGAAAAACTGTTTTTT.

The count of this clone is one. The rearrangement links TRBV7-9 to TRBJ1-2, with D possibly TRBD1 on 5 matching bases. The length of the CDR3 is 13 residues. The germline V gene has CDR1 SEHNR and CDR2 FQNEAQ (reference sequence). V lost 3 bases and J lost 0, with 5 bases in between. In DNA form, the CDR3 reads TGTGCCAGCAGCTTGACAGCTAACTATGGCTACACCTTC. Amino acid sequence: CASSLTANYGYTF.

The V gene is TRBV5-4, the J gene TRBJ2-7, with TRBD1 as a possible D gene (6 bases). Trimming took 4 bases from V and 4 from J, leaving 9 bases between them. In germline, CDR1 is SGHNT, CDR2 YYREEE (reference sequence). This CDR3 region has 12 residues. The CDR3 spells CASSQDSYEQYF. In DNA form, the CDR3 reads TGTGCCAGCAGCCAGGACAGTTACGAGCAGTACTTC.

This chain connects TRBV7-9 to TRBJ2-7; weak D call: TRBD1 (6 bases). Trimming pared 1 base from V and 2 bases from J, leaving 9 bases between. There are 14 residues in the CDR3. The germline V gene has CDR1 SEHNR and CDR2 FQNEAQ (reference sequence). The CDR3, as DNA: TGTGCCAGCAGCTTAGTCCAGGGGACCTACGAGCAGTACTTC. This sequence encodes CASSLVQGTYEQYF.

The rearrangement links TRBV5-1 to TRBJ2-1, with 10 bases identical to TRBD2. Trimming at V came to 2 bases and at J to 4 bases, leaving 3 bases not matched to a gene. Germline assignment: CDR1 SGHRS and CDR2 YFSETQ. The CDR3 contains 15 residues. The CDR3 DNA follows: TGCGCCAGCAGCTTCTCTAGCGGGGGTTACAATGAGCAGTTCTTC. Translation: CASSFSSGGYNEQFF.

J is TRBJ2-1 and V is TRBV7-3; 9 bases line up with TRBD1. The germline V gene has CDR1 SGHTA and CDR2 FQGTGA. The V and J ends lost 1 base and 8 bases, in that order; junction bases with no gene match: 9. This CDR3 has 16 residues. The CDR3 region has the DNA TGTGCCAGCAGCTTAAAACCCGGGACAGGGATGGATGAGCAGTTCTTC. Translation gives CASSLKPGTGMDEQFF.

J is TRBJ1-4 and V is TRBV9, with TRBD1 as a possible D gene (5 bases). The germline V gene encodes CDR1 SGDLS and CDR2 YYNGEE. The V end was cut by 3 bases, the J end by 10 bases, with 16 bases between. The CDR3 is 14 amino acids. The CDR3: CASSEGTGVGKLFF. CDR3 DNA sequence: TGTGCCAGCAGCGAGGGGACTGGGGTGGGAAAACTGTTTTTT. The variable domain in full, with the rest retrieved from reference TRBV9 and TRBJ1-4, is DSGVTQTPKHLITATGQRVTLRCSPRSGDLSVYWYQQSLDQGLQFLIQYYNGEERAKGNILERFSAQQFPDLHSELNLSSLELGDSALYFCASSEGTGVGKLFFGSGTQLSVL.

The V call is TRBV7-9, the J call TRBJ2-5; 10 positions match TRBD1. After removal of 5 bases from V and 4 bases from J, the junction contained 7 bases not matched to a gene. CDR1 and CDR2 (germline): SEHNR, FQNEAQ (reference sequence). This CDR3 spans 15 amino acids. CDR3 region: CASSPAGTGVETQYF. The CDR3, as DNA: TGTGCCAGCAGCCCAGCCGGGACAGGGGTAGAGACCCAGTACTTC.

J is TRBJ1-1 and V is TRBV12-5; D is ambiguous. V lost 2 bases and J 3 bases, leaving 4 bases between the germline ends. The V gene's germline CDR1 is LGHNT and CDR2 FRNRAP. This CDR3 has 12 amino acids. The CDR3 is CASGLSYTEAFF. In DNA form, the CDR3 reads TGTGCTAGTGGTTTGTCGTACACTGAAGCTTTCTTT.

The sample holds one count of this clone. CDR3 nucleotides: TGTGCCAGCACATGGGAGATCACAGATACGCAGTATTTT. It translates to CASTWEITDTQYF. The V call is TRBV2, the J call TRBJ2-3, with D tentatively TRBD2 (5 bases). V was pared by 7 bases and J by 2 bases, with 10 bases between. This CDR3 has 13 amino acids. In germline, CDR1 is SNHLY, CDR2 FYNNEI.

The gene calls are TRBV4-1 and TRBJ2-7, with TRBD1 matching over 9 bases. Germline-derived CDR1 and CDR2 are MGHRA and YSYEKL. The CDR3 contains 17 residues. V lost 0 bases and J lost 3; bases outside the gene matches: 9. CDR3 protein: CASSQDPTGTGLYEQYF. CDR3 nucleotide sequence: TGCGCCAGCAGCCAAGACCCGACCGGGACAGGGCTCTACGAGCAGTACTTC.

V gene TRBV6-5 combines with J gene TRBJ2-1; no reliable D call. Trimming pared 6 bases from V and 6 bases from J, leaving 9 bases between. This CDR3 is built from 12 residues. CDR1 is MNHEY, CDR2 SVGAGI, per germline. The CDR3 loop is CASSLRFNEQFF. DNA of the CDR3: TGTGCCAGCAGCCTACGCTTCAATGAGCAGTTCTTC.

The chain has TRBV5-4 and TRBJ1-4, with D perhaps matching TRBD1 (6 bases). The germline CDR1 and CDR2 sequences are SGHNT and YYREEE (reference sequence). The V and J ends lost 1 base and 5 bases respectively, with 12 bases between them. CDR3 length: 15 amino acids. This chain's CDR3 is CASSLKGVPNEKLFF. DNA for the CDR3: TGTGCCAGCAGCTTGAAGGGGGTGCCGAATGAAAAACTGTTTTTT. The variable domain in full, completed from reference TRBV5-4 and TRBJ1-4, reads ETGVTQSPTHLIKTRGQQVTLRCSSQSGHNTVSWYQQALGQGPQFIFQYYREEENGRGNFPPRFSGLQFPNYSSELNVNALELDDSALYLCASSLKGVPNEKLFFGSGTQLSVL.

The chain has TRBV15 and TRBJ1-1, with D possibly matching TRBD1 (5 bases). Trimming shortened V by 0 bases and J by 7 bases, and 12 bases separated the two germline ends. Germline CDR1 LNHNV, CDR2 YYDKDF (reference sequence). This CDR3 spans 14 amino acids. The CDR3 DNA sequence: TGTGCCACCAGCAGAGATCCGGGGAGGGGTGAAGCTTTCTTT. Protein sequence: CATSRDPGRGEAFF.

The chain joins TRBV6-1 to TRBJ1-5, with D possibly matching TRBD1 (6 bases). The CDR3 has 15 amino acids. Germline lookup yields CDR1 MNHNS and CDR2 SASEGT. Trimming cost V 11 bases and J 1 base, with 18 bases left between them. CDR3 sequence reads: CAGARSGQSNQPQHF. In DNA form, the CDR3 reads TGTGCCGGCGCCAGATCCGGACAGAGCAATCAGCCCCAGCATTTT.

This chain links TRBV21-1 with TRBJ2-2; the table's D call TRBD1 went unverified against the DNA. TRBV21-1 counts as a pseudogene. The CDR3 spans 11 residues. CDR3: CASRGAGELFF. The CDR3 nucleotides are TGTGCCAGCAGAGGGGCTGGGGAGCTGTTTTTT.

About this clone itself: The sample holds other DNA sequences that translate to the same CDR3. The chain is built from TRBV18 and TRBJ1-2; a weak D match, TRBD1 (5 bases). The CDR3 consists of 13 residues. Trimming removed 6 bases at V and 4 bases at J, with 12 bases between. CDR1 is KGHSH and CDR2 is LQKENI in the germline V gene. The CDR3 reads CASSPDRIYGYTF. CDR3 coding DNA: TGTGCCAGCTCGCCTGACAGAATCTATGGCTACACCTTC. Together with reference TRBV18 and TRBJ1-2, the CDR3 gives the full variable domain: NAGVMQNPRHLVRRRGQEARLRCSPMKGHSHVYWYRQLPEEGLKFMVYLQKENIIDESGMPKERFSAEFPKEGPSILRIQQVVRGDSAAYFCASSPDRIYGYTFGSGTRLTVV.

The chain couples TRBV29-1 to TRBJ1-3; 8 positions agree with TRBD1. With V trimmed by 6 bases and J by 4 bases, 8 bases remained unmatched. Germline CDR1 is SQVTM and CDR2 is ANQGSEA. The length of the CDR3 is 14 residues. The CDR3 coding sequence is TGCAGCGTCGTACCCCGGGACAGGGGAAACACCATATATTTT. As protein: CSVVPRDRGNTIYF.